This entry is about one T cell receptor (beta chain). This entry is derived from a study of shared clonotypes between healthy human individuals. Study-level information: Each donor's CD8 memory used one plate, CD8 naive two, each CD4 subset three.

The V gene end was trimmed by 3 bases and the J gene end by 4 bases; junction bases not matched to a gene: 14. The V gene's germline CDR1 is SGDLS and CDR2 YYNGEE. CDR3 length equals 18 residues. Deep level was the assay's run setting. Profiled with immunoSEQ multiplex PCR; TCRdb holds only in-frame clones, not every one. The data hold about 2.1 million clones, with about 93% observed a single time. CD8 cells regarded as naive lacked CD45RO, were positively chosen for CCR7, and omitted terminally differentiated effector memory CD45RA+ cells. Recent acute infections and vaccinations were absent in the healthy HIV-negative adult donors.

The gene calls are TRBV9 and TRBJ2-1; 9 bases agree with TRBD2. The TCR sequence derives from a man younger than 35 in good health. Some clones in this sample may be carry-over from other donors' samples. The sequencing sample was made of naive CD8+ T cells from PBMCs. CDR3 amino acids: CASSALSTGTSRYNEQFF. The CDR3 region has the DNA TGTGCCAGCAGCGCACTCTCCACCGGGACTAGCCGATACAATGAGCAGTTCTTC.